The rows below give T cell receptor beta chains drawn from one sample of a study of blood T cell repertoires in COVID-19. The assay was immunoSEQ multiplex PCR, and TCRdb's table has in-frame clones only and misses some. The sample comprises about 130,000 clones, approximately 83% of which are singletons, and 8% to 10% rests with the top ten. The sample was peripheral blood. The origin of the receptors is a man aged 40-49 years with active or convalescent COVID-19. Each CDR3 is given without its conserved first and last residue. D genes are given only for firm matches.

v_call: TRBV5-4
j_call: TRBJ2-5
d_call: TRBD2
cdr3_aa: ASSPNAGGGNGETQY

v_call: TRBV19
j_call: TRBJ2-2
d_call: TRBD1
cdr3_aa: ASSRQGRTGELF

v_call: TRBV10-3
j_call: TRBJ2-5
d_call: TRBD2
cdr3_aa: AISEGLGGGQETQY

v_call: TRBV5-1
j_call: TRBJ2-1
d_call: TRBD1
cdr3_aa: ASSNRDRTHEQF

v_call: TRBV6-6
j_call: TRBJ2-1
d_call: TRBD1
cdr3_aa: ASTDLGRGIYNEQF

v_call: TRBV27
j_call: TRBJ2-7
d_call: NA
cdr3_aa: ASTMTGSCEQY

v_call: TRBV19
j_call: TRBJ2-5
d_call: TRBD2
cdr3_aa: ASSMTGGLETQY

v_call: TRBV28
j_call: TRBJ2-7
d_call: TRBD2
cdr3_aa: ASSFLAGGGLKY

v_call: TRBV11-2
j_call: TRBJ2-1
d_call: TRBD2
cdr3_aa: ASSPRGGANEQF

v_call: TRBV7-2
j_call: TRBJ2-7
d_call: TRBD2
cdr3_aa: ASSYERGGGYEQY

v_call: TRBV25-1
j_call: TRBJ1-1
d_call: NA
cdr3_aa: ASKGENTEAF

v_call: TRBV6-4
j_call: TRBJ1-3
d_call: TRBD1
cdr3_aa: ASSPGQAGNTIY

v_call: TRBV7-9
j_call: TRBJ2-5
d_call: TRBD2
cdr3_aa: ASSAPGARTSGQETQY

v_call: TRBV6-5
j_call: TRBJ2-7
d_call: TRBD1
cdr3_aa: ASSRDRNYEQY

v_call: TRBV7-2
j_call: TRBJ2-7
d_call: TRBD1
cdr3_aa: ASSTNRGSGQY

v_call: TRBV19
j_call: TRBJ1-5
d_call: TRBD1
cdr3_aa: ASSDREGQPQH